These T cell receptor beta chains were read from a single sample in a study of T cell clonotyping in hematopoietic cell transplantation. The repertoire was sequenced with immunoSEQ multiplex PCR; TCRdb's copy has only in-frame clones and lacks some. Of thousands of clones listed, about nine tenths were seen once; the top ten hold 8.1%. The material sequenced was peripheral blood mononuclear cells, taken 100 days after allogeneic stem cell transplant. The receptor set was obtained from a male patient between 40 and 49 years old who had an allogeneic stem cell transplant from an unrelated donor, so the T cells may come from the graft donor. Some clones in this sample may be carry-over from other donors' samples. Each CDR3 is given with its conserved first and last residue. Fields, in order: clone size, CDR3 length, V gene, J gene, D gene, CDR3 DNA, CDR3 protein. The D gene is left open where the match is weak. Clone size, where shown, is once, few, many, or a class for clones that have expanded.

-	17	TRBV7-8	TRBJ2-1	TRBD2	TGTGCCAGCAGCTTAATCCCTGCGGGGGGGTTCCACAATGAGCAGTTCTTC	CASSLIPAGGFHNEQFF
-	14	TRBV5-1	TRBJ1-5	-	TGCGCCAGCAGCTTGGGAGGGAACAATCAGCCCCAGCATTTT	CASSLGGNNQPQHF
once	15	TRBV19	TRBJ2-1	TRBD2	TGTGCCAGCCGGGAGGCGGGGAACCCCTACAATGAGCAGTTCTTC	CASREAGNPYNEQFF
-	13	TRBV30	TRBJ1-4	TRBD1	TGTGCCTGGGACAGGGAATCAAATGAAAAACTGTTTTTT	CAWDRESNEKLFF
-	15	TRBV6-1	TRBJ1-5	-	TGTGCCAGCAGTGTTTCAGGCGGCTCGGCTCAGCCCCAGCATTTT	CASSVSGGSAQPQHF
-	13	TRBV27	TRBJ1-5	-	TGTGCCAGCAGTTTATGGGATCAAGGGCCCCAGCATTTT	CASSLWDQGPQHF
-	13	TRBV19	TRBJ1-5	-	TGTGCCAGTTCCAGACAGGTTAATCAGCCCCAGCATTTT	CASSRQVNQPQHF
once	14	TRBV2	TRBJ2-1	-	TGTGCCAGCAGCGGGACGAGCTCCTACAATGAGCAGTTCTTC	CASSGTSSYNEQFF
-	18	TRBV5-8	TRBJ2-2	-	TGTGCCAGCAGCCCTCCGGGACCGACCTCTTCGTGGACCGGGGAGCTGTTTTTT	CASSPPGPTSSWTGELFF
-	16	TRBV6-5	TRBJ2-7	TRBD1	TGTGCCAGCAGTTACTCCGGACAGGCCTCTTCCTACGAGCAGTACTTC	CASSYSGQASSYEQYF
-	11	TRBV2	TRBJ1-2	-	TGTGCCAGCAGTGAGAGCTATGGCTACACCTTC	CASSESYGYTF
-	16	TRBV4-1	TRBJ2-3	-	TGCGCCAGCAGCCAAGTCCACCTCACGAGCACAGATACGCAGTATTTT	CASSQVHLTSTDTQYF
-	15	TRBV6-6	TRBJ2-7	TRBD2	TGTGCCAGCAGCCTACTAGCGGGGGGGATTTACGAGCAGTACTTC	CASSLLAGGIYEQYF
-	11	TRBV25-1	TRBJ2-2	-	TGTGCCAGTAGGAGGACCGGGGAGCTGTTTTTT	CASRRTGELFF
-	15	TRBV4-1	TRBJ1-6	-	TGCGCCAGCAGCCAAGAGGGGCAGTATAATTCACCCCTCCACTTT	CASSQEGQYNSPLHF